This T cell receptor (beta chain) is from a study of T cells in Graves' hyperthyroidism and ophthalmopathy. The CDR3 runs 14 residues. V lost 8 bases and J lost 3, with 13 bases in between. Not enrolled were patients with uncontrolled infection, other autoimmune disease, pregnancy or lactation. Details on this clonotype: Its antigen is not identified. This may come from a read error, since a much larger clone is one base off.

Study conclusions and caveats: Ophthalmopathy was identified by the model a median about seven months ahead of onset.

The investigators amplified TCR beta CDR3 regions from RNA transcripts. The TCR CDR3 was amplified in a first-round RT-PCR using the HTBI primer set. TCRdb fed the multiplex PCR reads into MiXCR, producing one record per CDR3 protein. Of around 390,000 distinct CDR3 sequences listed, about 15% are singletons. Sequencing was carried out using blood. The J gene is TRBJ2-2, the V gene TRBV12-3 or TRBV12-4; D is ambiguous. The receptor comes from a woman in her thirties with Graves' ophthalmopathy. The CDR3 spells CASGYRMDTGELFF. The DNA for the CDR3 is TGTGCCAGCGGTTACAGAATGGACACCGGGGAGCTGTTTTTT.